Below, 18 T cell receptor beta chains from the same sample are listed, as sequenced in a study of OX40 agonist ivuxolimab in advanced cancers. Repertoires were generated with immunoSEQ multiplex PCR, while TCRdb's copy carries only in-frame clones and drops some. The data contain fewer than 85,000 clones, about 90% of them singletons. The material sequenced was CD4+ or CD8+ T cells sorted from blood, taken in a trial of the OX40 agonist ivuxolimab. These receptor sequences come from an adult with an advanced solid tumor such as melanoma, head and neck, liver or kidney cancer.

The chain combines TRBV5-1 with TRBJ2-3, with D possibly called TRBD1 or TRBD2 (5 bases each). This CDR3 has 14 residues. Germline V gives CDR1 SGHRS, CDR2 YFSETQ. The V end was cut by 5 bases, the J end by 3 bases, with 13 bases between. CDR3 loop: CASRPAWGTDTQYF. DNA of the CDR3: TGCGCCAGCAGACCCGCCTGGGGGACAGATACGCAGTATTTT.

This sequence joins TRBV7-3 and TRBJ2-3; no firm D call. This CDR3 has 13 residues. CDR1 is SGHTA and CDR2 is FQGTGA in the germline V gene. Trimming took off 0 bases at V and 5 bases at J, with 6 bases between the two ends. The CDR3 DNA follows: TGTGCCAGCAGCTTAACGTTCCTAGATACGCAGTATTTT. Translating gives CASSLTFLDTQYF.

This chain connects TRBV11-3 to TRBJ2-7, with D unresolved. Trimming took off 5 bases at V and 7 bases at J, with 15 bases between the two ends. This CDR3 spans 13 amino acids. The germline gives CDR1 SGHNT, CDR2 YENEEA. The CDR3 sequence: CASSPPSMGEQYF. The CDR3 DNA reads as TGTGCCAGCAGCCCCCCGTCGATGGGTGAGCAGTACTTC.

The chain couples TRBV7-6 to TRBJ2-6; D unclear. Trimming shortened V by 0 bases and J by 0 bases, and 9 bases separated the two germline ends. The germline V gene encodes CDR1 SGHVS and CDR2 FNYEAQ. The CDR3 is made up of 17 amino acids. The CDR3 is CASSLAPHHSGANVLTF. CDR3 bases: TGTGCCAGCAGCTTAGCTCCTCACCACTCTGGGGCCAACGTCCTGACTTTC.

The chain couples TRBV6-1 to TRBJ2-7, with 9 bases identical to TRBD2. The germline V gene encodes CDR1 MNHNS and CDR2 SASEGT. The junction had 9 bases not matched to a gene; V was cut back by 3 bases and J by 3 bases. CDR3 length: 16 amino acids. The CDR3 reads CASSELAGLGLYEQYF. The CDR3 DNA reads TGTGCCAGCAGTGAGCTAGCGGGGCTTGGTCTCTACGAGCAGTACTTC.

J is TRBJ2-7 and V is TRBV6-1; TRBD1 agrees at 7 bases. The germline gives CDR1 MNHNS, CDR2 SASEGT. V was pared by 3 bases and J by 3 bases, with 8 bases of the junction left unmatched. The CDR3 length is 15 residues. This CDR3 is CASSERETGFYEQYF. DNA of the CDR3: TGTGCCAGCAGTGAGCGAGAGACAGGGTTCTACGAGCAGTACTTC.

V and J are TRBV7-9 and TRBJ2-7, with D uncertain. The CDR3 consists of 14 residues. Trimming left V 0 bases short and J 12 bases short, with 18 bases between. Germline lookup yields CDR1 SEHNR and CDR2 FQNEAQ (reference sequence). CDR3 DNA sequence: TGTGCCAGCAGCTTAGCGGTTGCGACGCCTCGCCGGTACTTC. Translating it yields CASSLAVATPRRYF.

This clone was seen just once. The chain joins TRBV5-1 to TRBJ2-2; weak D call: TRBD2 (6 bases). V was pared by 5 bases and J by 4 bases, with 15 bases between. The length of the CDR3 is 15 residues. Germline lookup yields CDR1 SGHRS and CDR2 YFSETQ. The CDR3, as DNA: TGCGCCAGCAGGAGGCCCAGCGGGTTCACCGGGGAGCTGTTTTTT. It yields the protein CASRRPSGFTGELFF.

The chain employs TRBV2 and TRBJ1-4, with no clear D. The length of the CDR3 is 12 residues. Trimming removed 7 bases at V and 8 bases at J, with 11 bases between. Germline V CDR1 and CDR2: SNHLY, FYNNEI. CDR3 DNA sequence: TGTGCCAGCAAAGGGCTTGGGGAAAAACTGTTTTTT. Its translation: CASKGLGEKLFF.

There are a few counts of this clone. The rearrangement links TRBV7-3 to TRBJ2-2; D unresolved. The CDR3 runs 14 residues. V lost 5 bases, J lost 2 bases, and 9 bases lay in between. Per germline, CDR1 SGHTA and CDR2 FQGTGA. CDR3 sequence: CASSPTTNTGELFF. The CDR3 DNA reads TGTGCCAGCAGCCCAACAACCAACACCGGGGAGCTGTTTTTT. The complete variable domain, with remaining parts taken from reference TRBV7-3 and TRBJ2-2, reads GAGVSQTPSNKVTEKGKYVELRCDPISGHTALYWYRQSLGQGPEFLIYFQGTGAADDSGLPNDRFFAVRPEGSVSTLKIQRTERGDSAVYLCASSPTTNTGELFFGEGSRLTVL.

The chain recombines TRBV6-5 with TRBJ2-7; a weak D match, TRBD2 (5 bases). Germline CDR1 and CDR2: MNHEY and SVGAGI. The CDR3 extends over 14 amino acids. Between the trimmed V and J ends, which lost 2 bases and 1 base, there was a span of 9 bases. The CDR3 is CASSYDTGSYEQYF. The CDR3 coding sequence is TGTGCCAGCAGTTACGATACGGGGTCCTACGAGCAGTACTTC.

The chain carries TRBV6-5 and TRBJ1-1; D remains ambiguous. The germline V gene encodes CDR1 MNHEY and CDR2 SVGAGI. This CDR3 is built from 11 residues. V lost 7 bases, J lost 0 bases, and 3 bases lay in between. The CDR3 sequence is CASTLNTEAFF. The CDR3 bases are TGTGCCAGCACCTTGAACACTGAAGCTTTCTTT.

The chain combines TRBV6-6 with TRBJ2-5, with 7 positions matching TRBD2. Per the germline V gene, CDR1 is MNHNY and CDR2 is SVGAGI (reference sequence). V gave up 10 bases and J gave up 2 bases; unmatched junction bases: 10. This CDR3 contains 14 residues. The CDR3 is CATLDRAGQETQYF. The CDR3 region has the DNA TGTGCCACCCTAGATAGAGCGGGACAAGAGACCCAGTACTTC.

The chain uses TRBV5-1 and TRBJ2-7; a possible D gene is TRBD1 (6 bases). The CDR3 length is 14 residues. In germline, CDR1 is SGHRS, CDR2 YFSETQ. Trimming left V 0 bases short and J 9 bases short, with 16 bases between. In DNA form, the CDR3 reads TGCGCCAGCAGCTTGGATCCAGGGGCTAGTATGCAGTACTTC. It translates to CASSLDPGASMQYF.

As DNA, the CDR3 is TGTGCCATCAGTGAGAATGCAGGCAGCTATAATGAAAAACTGTTTTTT. Translated, it gives CAISENAGSYNEKLFF. The chain carries TRBV10-3 and TRBJ1-4; no clear D. Per germline, CDR1 ENHRY and CDR2 SYGVKD. The V end was cut by 2 bases, the J end by 4 bases, with 14 bases between. The CDR3 extends over 16 amino acids.

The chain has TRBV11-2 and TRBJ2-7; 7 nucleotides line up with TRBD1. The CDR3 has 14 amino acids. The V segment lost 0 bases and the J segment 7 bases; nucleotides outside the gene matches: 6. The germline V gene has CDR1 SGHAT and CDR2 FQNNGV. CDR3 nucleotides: TGTGCCAGCAGCTTAGACAGGGGGATAGGGGAGCAGTACTTC. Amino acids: CASSLDRGIGEQYF.

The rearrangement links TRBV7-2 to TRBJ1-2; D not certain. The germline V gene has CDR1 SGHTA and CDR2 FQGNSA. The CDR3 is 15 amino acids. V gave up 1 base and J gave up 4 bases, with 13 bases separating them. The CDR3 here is CASSLGFGGSYGYTF. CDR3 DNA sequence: TGTGCCAGCAGCTTAGGGTTCGGAGGGAGCTATGGCTACACCTTC.

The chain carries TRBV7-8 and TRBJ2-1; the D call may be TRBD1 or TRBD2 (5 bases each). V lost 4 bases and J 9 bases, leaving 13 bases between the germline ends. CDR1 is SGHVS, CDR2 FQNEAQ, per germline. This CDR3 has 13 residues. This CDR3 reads CASSYGRDGEQFF. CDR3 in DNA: TGTGCCAGCAGCTACGGACGGGACGGTGAGCAGTTCTTC.